The entry that follows covers one TCR beta chain sequence. The data stem from a study of blood T cell repertoires in COVID-19. Looking at the study overall: The United States, Italy and Spain were the sources of the acute and convalescent COVID-19 samples. The cDNA or gDNA used as material had been derived from T cells, B-cell-depleted T cells, or PBMCs.

V dropped 2 bases and J dropped 3; count of bases not matched to a gene: 4. The CDR3 sequence is 16 residues long. CDR1 and CDR2 (germline): MNHNY, SVGAGI (reference sequence). Source study methods: How many nucleated cells were present was estimated from reference gene primer amplification. Only in-frame clones appear in the TCRdb table, and some are missing; sequencing was by immunoSEQ multiplex PCR. D and trimming come from the DNA, and the V and J calls and clone size come from that table. Counted here are about 55,000 clones, more than 60% occurring once; the ten biggest clones make up approximately 13%.

The V call is TRBV6-6, the J call TRBJ2-3, with TRBD1 matching over 11 bases. The origin of this receptor is a woman in her seventies with acute or convalescent COVID-19. The sample consisted of peripheral blood. CDR3 coding DNA: TGTGCCAGCAGTTACCGGGGGACAGGGGGGACAGATACGCAGTATTTT. This sequence encodes CASSYRGTGGTDTQYF.